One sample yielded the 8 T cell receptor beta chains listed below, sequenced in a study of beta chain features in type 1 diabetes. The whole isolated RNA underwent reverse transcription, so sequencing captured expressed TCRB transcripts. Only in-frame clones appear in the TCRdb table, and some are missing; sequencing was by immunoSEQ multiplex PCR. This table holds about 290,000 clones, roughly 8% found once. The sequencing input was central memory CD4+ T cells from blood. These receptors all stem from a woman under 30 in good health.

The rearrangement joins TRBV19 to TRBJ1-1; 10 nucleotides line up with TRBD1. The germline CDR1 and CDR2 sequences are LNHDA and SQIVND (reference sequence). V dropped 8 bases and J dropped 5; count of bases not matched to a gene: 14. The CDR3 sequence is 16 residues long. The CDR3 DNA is TGTGCCAGTTCCACGGGACAGGGGAAATTGAGGACTGAAGCTTTCTTT. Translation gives CASSTGQGKLRTEAFF.

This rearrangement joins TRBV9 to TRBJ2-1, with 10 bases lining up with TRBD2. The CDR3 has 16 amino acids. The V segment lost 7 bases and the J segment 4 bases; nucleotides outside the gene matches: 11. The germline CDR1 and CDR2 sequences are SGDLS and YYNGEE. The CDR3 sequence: CASGGASGGAYNEQFF. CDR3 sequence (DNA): TGTGCCAGCGGAGGAGCGAGCGGGGGGGCGTACAATGAGCAGTTCTTC.

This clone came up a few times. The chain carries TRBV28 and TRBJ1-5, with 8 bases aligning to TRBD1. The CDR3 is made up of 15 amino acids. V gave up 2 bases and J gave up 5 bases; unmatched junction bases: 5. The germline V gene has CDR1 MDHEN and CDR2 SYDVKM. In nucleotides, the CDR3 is TGTGCCAGCAGTTTAGGCGCAGGGGGCCATCAGCCCCAGCATTTT. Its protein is CASSLGAGGHQPQHF.

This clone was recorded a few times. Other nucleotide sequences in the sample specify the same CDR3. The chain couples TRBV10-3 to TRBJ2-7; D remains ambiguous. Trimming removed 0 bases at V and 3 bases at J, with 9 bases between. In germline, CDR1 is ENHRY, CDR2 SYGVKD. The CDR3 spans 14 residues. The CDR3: CAISESGGLYEQYV. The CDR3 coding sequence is TGTGCCATCAGTGAGTCCGGTGGCCTCTACGAGCAGTACGTC.

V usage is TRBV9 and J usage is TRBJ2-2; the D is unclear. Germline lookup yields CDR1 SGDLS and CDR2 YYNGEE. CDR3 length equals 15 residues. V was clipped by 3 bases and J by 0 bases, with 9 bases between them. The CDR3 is CASSADVTNTGELFF. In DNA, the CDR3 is TGTGCCAGCAGCGCGGACGTGACGAACACCGGGGAGCTGTTTTTT. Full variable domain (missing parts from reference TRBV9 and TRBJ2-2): DSGVTQTPKHLITATGQRVTLRCSPRSGDLSVYWYQQSLDQGLQFLIQYYNGEERAKGNILERFSAQQFPDLHSELNLSSLELGDSALYFCASSADVTNTGELFFGEGSRLTVL.

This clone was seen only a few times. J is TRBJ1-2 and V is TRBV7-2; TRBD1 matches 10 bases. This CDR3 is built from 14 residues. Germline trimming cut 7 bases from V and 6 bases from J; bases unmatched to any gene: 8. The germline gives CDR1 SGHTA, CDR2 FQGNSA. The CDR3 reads CASNEIDRGHGYTF. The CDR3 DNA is TGTGCCAGCAACGAAATCGACAGGGGGCATGGCTACACCTTC.

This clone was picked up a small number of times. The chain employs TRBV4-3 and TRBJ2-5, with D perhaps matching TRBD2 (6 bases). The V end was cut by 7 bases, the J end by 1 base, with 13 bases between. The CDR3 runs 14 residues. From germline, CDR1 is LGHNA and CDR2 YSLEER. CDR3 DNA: TGCGCCAGCATGGAGGGGCCCACCCAAGAGACCCAGTACTTC. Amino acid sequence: CASMEGPTQETQYF.

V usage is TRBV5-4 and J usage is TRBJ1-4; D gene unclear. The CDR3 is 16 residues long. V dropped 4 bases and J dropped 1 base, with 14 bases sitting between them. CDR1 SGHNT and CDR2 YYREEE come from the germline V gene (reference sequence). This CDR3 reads CASSNIGSGTNEKLFF. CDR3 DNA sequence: TGTGCCAGCAGCAATATAGGGAGCGGAACTAATGAAAAACTGTTTTTT.